This T cell receptor (beta chain) appears in the sequencing data of a study of T cell responses to AZD1222 COVID-19 vaccine. Study outcomes and limitations: Spike-wide coverage was observed for vaccine-associated CD4 TCRs, with dominant responses at 160-218 and 743-854. The donor cohort was predominantly white British with a female majority, and clonal diversity may have been underestimated. Two AZD1222 administrations were followed by greater Spike-specific TCR breadth and depth. Variant regions that are unmutated are reportedly the target of nearly half of spike-specific TCRs.

Assay used: immunoSEQ multiplex PCR; TCRdb lists only in-frame clones, some missing. Of under 150,000 clones listed, approximately 85% were seen once; the top ten hold approximately 1.5%. A word on this clone: What it recognizes is unknown.

The V end lost 5 bases, the J end lost 4 bases, and 14 bases lay between the germline ends. Per germline, CDR1 SGHTA and CDR2 FQGNSA. This CDR3 is 14 amino acids long. Here the sequenced sample was peripheral blood, taken on day 0 of AZD1222 vaccination. The receptor was derived from an adult in good health. The chain couples TRBV7-2 to TRBJ1-1, with D maybe TRBD1 (5 bases). Here the CDR3 reads CASSRQKVGTEAFF. The DNA for the CDR3 is TGTGCCAGCAGCAGACAGAAGGTAGGCACTGAAGCTTTCTTT. Full variable domain (missing parts from reference TRBV7-2 and TRBJ1-1): GAGVSQSPSNKVTEKGKDVELRCDPISGHTALYWYRQSLGQGLEFLIYFQGNSAPDKSGLPSDRFSAERTGGSVSTLTIQRTQQEDSAVYLCASSRQKVGTEAFFGQGTRLTVV.